The 11 T cell receptor beta chains reported below all come from one sample, sequenced in a study of T cells in Graves' hyperthyroidism and ophthalmopathy. TCR beta CDR3 regions were amplified from RNA transcripts. TCR CDR3 regions were first amplified by RT-PCR with HTBI primers. TCRdb used MiXCR to reprocess the multiplex PCR reads, holding one entry per CDR3 protein. This table has 300,000 to 400,000 distinct CDR3 sequences, roughly 14% appearing once. The sample was blood. These receptors were obtained from a woman between 25 and 40 years old with Graves' ophthalmopathy.

This clonotype showed up many times. This rearrangement joins TRBV30 to TRBJ2-7; D not certain. The CDR3 is 13 residues long. Germline-derived CDR1 and CDR2 are GTSNPN and SVGIG (reference sequence). Trimming removed 5 bases from V and 0 bases from J, with 11 bases in between. As DNA, the CDR3 is TGTGCCTGGGGTGCACATCTCTCCTACGAGCAGTACTTC. Protein: CAWGAHLSYEQYF. The variable domain in full, completed from reference TRBV30 and TRBJ2-7, reads SQTIHQWPATLVQPVGSPLSLECTVEGTSNPNLYWYRQAAGRGLQLLFYSVGIGQISSEVPQNLSASRPQDRQFILSSKKLLLSDSGFYLCAWGAHLSYEQYFGPGTRLTVT.

This clonotype showed up many times. This rearrangement joins TRBV3-1 to TRBJ2-7; D uncertain. Germline lookup yields CDR1 LGHDT and CDR2 YNNKEL (reference sequence). V was clipped by 2 bases and J by 3 bases, with 14 bases between them. The CDR3 contains 15 residues. CDR3 DNA: TGTGCCAGCAGCCAATCTTCAGGAGTCGACTACGAGCAGTACTTC. Its protein product is CASSQSSGVDYEQYF.

There are many counts of this clonotype. The CDR3 is CASSLDNRVYGYTF. In DNA, the CDR3 is TGTGCCAGCAGCTTAGATAACAGAGTCTATGGCTACACCTTC. The chain has TRBV11-2 and TRBJ1-2; D not certain. V lost 0 bases to trimming and J lost 4 bases, with 9 bases between them. CDR1 is SGHAT and CDR2 is FQNNGV in the germline V gene. CDR3 length: 14 residues. Complete variable domain (other parts from reference TRBV11-2 and TRBJ1-2): EAGVAQSPRYKIIEKRQSVAFWCNPISGHATLYWYQQILGQGPKLLIQFQNNGVVDDSQLPKDRFSAERLKGVDSTLKIQPAKLEDSAVYLCASSLDNRVYGYTFGSGTRLTVV.

This clonotype was picked up a small number of times. CDR3 DNA: TGTGCCAGCAGTTTATCCCGGGGACAGGGGGTTGGCTACACCTTC. Translation gives CASSLSRGQGVGYTF. V and J are TRBV27 and TRBJ1-2, with 11 bases lining up with TRBD1. The CDR3 has 15 amino acids. The germline V gene has CDR1 MNHEY and CDR2 SMNVEV (reference sequence). The ends lost 0 bases at V and 7 bases at J; junction bases unmatched: 4.

This clonotype has just one count. CDR3 residues: CASSRWPGQESYEQYF. CDR3 nucleotide sequence: TGTGCCAGCAGCCGGTGGCCGGGACAGGAATCCTACGAGCAGTACTTC. The gene calls are TRBV3-1 and TRBJ2-7; TRBD1 agrees at 8 bases. From germline, CDR1 is LGHDT and CDR2 YNNKEL (reference sequence). This CDR3 region has 16 residues. V shed 4 bases, J shed 1 base, and the junction held 9 bases outside the gene matches.

This clonotype came up many times. The chain joins TRBV12-3 or TRBV12-4 to TRBJ2-7; D ambiguous. V was pared by 0 bases and J by 4 bases, with 7 bases between. The CDR3 contains 13 residues. The CDR3 nucleotides read TGTGCCAGCAGTTTAGCAGTGGGTTACGAGCAGTACTTC. Its translation is CASSLAVGYEQYF.

In its sample, this clonotype was seen many times. V and J are TRBV13 and TRBJ2-3; 8 bases line up with TRBD2. Germline V gene lookup returns CDR1 PRHDT and CDR2 FYEKMQ (reference sequence). The CDR3 totals 16 residues. The V gene end was trimmed by 0 bases and the J gene end by 4 bases; junction bases not matched to a gene: 6. CDR3 nucleotide sequence: TGTGCCAGCAGCTTAGGATACGGGGGGGCTTCAGATACGCAGTATTTT. This translates into CASSLGYGGASDTQYF.

This clonotype was seen ten or more times. This rearrangement joins TRBV20-1 to TRBJ2-3; 9 bases align to TRBD2. This CDR3 contains 15 residues. CDR1 DFQATT and CDR2 SNEGSKA come from the germline V gene (reference sequence). The V gene end was trimmed by 6 bases and the J gene end by 2 bases; junction bases not matched to a gene: 9. The CDR3 region is CSADLTSGPTDTQYF. CDR3 bases: TGCAGTGCCGACTTGACTAGCGGACCCACAGATACGCAGTATTTT.

As to this clonotype: Given a much more abundant clone one base away, this may be a read error. The chain joins TRBV28 to TRBJ2-7; weak D call: TRBD1 (6 bases). There are 13 residues in the CDR3. Germline V gene lookup returns CDR1 MDHEN and CDR2 SYDVKM. V lost 6 bases and J 3 bases, leaving 12 bases between the germline ends. The CDR3 protein is CASRPTGNYEQYF. In DNA, the CDR3 is TGTGCCAGCAGGCCTACAGGGAACTACGAGCAGTACTTC.

In this sample, this clonotype turned up many times. This rearrangement joins TRBV20-1 to TRBJ1-5; unclear D gene. Germline V gene data show CDR1 as DFQATT and CDR2 as SNEGSKA (reference sequence). V shed 4 bases and J shed 8 bases, with 12 bases lying between them. This CDR3 has 12 residues. For the CDR3, the DNA is TGCAGTGCTATTATGGGCGTAGAGCCCCAGCATTTT. Encoded protein: CSAIMGVEPQHF.

There are a few counts of this clonotype. At one boundary the junction diverges from the germline segment, which might be a read error. The rearrangement joins TRBV7-7 to TRBJ2-2; D ambiguous. CDR3 size: 13 residues. Germline V CDR1 and CDR2: SSHAT, FNYEAQ (reference sequence). The CDR3 nucleotides read TGTGCTAGCAGCTCAAAGAGCACCGGGGAGCTGTTTTTT. Its translation is CASSSKSTGELFF.